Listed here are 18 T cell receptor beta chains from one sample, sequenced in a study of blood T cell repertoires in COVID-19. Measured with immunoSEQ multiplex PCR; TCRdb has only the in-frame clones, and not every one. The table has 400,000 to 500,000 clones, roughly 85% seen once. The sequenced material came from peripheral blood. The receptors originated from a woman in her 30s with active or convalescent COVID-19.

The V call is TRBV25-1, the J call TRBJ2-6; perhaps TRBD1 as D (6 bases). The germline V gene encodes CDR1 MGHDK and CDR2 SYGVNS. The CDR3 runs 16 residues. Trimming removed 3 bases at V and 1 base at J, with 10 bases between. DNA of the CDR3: TGTGCCAGCAGTGACCTCAGGGGATCTGGGGCCAACGTCCTGACTTTC. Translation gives CASSDLRGSGANVLTF.

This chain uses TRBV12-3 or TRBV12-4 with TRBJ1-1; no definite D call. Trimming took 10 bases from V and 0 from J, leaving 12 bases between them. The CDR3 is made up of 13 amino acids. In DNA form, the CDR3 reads TGTGCCACCCTCCCAGAACTGAACACTGAAGCTTTCTTT. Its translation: CATLPELNTEAFF.

The CDR3 nucleotides are TGCGCCAGCAGCCAAATCGGGACAGGGCAAGAGACCCAGTACTTC. Translated, it gives CASSQIGTGQETQYF. The V and J genes are TRBV4-1 and TRBJ2-5; 9 bases are a match to TRBD1. Unmatched junction bases numbered 3, after V lost 2 bases and J lost 2 bases. Germline loops: CDR1 MGHRA, CDR2 YSYEKL. The CDR3 is 15 residues long.

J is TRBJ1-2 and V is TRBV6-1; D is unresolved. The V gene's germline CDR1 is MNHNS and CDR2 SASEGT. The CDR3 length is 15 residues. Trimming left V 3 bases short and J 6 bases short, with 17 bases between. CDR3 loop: CASSDELAGLDGYTF. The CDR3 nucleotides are TGTGCCAGCAGTGACGAGTTGGCAGGACTCGATGGCTACACCTTC.

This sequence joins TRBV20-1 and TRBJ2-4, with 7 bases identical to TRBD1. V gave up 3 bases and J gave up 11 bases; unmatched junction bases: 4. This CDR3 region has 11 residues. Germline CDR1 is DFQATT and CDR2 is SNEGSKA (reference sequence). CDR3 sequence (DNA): TGCAGTGCTAGGTTGGGACAGCTTCAGTACTTC. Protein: CSARLGQLQYF.

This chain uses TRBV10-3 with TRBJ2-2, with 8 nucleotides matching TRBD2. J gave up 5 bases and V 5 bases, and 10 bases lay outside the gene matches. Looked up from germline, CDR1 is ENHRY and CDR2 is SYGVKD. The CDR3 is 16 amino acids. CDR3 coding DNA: TGTGCCATCAGTACAGAATCCGGGAGGGGGACCGGGGAGCTGTTTTTT. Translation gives CAISTESGRGTGELFF.

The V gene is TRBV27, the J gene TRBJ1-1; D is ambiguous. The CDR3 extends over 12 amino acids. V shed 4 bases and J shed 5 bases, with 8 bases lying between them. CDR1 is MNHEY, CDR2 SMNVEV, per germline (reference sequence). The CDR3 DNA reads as TGTGCCAGCAGTTCCGCCGGGACTGAAGCTTTCTTT. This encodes CASSSAGTEAFF.

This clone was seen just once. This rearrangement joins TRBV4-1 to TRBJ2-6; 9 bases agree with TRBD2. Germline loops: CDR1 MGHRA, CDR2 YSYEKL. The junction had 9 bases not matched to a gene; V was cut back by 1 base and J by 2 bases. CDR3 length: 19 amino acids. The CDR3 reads CASSQGLAGKLAGANVLTF. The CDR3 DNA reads TGCGCCAGCAGCCAAGGGCTAGCGGGGAAACTCGCTGGGGCCAACGTCCTGACTTTC.

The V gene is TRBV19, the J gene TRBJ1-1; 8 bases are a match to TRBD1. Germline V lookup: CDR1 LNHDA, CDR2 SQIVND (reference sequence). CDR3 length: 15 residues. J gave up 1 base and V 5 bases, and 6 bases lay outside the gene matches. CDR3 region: CASSQRQGPNTEAFF. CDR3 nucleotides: TGTGCCAGTAGTCAAAGACAGGGGCCGAACACTGAAGCTTTCTTT.

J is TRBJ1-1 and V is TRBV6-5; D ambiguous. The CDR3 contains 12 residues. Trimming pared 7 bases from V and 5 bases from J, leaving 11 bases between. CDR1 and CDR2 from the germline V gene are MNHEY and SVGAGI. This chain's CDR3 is CASNSAGTEAFF. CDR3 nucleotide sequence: TGTGCCAGCAATTCGGCGGGGACTGAAGCTTTCTTT.

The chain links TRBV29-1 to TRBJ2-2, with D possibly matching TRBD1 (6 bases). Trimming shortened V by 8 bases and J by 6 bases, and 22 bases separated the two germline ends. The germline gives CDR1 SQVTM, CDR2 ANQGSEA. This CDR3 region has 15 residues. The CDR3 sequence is CSILTGFKGAGELFF. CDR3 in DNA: TGCAGCATCCTGACAGGATTCAAAGGGGCCGGGGAGCTGTTTTTT.

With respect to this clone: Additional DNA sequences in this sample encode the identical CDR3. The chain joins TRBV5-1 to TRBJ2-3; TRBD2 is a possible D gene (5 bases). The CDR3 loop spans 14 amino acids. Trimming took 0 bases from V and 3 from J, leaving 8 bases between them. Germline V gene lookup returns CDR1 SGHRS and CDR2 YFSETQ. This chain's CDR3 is CASSLGSGTDTQYF. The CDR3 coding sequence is TGCGCCAGCAGCTTGGGATCGGGGACAGATACGCAGTATTTT.

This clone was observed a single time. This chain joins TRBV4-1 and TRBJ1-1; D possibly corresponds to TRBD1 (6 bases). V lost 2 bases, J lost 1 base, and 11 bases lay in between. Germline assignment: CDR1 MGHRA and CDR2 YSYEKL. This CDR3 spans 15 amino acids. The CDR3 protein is CASSQLDRWNTEAFF. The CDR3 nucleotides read TGCGCCAGCAGCCAACTCGACAGGTGGAACACTGAAGCTTTCTTT.

CDR3 DNA sequence: TGCGCCAGCAGCTTGGACAGCCATAATTCACCCCTCCACTTT. Protein sequence: CASSLDSHNSPLHF. The chain is built from TRBV5-1 and TRBJ1-6, with D uncertain. V gave up 0 bases and J gave up 5 bases, with 6 bases separating them. The CDR3 totals 14 residues. The V gene's germline CDR1 is SGHRS and CDR2 YFSETQ.

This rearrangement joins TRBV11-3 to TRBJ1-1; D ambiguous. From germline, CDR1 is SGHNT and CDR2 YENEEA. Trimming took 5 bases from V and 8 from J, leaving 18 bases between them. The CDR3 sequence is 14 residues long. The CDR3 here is CASSPRSGEAEAFF. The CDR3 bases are TGTGCCAGCAGCCCAAGGAGTGGTGAGGCAGAAGCTTTCTTT.

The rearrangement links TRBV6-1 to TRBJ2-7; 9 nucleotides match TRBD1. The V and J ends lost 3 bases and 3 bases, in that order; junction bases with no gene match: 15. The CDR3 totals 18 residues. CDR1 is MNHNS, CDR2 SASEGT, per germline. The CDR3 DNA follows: TGTGCCAGCAGTGAGTATGGGGGGAAACAGGGGGCAATCTACGAGCAGTACTTC. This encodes CASSEYGGKQGAIYEQYF.

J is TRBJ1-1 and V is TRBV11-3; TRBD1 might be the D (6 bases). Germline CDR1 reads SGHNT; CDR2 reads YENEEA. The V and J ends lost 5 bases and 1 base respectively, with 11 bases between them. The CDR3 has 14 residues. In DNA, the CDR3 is TGTGCCAGCAGCGAAAGGGGGGGGAACACTGAAGCTTTCTTT. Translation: CASSERGGNTEAFF.

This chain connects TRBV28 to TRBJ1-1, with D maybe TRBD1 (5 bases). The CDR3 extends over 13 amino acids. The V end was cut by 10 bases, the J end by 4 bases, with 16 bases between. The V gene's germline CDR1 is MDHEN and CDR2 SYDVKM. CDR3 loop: CAIRPGGSTEAFF. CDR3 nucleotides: TGTGCCATACGCCCCGGGGGGAGCACTGAAGCTTTCTTT.